This record covers a single T cell receptor beta chain. CD4+ naive, central memory, regulatory and stem cell-like memory cells were sorted via CD45RO/CCR7/CD25/CD127/CD95/CD27. The entirety of the isolated RNA underwent reverse transcription, so expressed TCRB transcripts were sequenced. Sequencing used immunoSEQ multiplex PCR; TCRdb keeps in-frame clones, though not all of them. Of roughly 240,000 clones in the sample, about 63% were seen once. The source of the sample is a study of beta chain features in type 1 diabetes. Across the study: Cell yields, gender and age were comparable in patients and healthy donors.

Germline CDR1 reads SQVTM; CDR2 reads ANQGSEA. Trimming removed 2 bases from V and 7 bases from J; junction bases left unmatched: 5. The CDR3 is 13 amino acids. The material sequenced was naive CD4+ T cells from blood. J is TRBJ2-5 and V is TRBV29-1; 9 positions agree with TRBD1. The clonotype was recovered from a man aged 30 to 39 in good health. CDR3 amino acids: CSVEKQGAGTQYF. The CDR3 DNA is TGCAGCGTTGAAAAACAGGGGGCGGGGACCCAGTACTTC.